Following are 9 T cell receptor beta chains from one sample sequenced in a study of blood T cell repertoires in COVID-19. Clones were sequenced by immunoSEQ multiplex PCR, and TCRdb holds only the in-frame ones, with some missing. The table lists more than 200,000 clones, about 90% of them singletons. Sequencing input: PBMCs or T cells enriched from blood (not recorded which). These receptor sequences come from a man aged 25-45 years who had recovered from COVID-19.

The J gene is TRBJ1-5, the V gene TRBV7-2, with D tentatively TRBD1 (5 bases). Deletions cut 5 bases from V and 1 base from J, with 9 bases between. Germline V gene sequence: CDR1 SGHTA, CDR2 FQGNSA. CDR3 length equals 14 residues. In DNA form, the CDR3 reads TGTGCCAGCAGCCCGGGGGAGAGCAATCAGCCCCAGCATTTT. It encodes CASSPGESNQPQHF.

The rearrangement links TRBV11-3 to TRBJ1-1; D remains ambiguous. V shed 2 bases and J shed 2 bases, with 18 bases lying between them. The CDR3 has 17 amino acids. Germline lookup yields CDR1 SGHNT and CDR2 YENEEA. The CDR3 DNA sequence: TGTGCCAGCAGCTTAAAGCCGGGGTACAGACAAAACACTGAAGCTTTCTTT. Encoded protein: CASSLKPGYRQNTEAFF.

The chain has TRBV7-2 and TRBJ2-7; D possibly corresponds to TRBD2 (5 bases). Trimming removed 1 base from V and 7 bases from J, with 14 bases in between. CDR3 length equals 14 residues. Germline V CDR1 and CDR2: SGHTA, FQGNSA. The CDR3, as DNA: TGTGCCAGCAGCTTAGGAGGGTCTAGCAAAGAGCAGTACTTC. Protein: CASSLGGSSKEQYF.

This clone has a single count. The chain combines TRBV11-2 with TRBJ1-2; possibly TRBD1 for D (5 bases). The germline V and J ends were trimmed by 4 bases and 3 bases, with 21 bases remaining between them. This CDR3 region has 17 residues. The germline gives CDR1 SGHAT, CDR2 FQNNGV. The CDR3: CASSSPGHRRHDYGYTF. CDR3 nucleotides: TGTGCCAGCAGCTCTCCAGGTCACAGGCGGCATGACTATGGCTACACCTTC. Combining the CDR3 with reference TRBV11-2 and TRBJ1-2 gives the whole variable domain EAGVAQSPRYKIIEKRQSVAFWCNPISGHATLYWYQQILGQGPKLLIQFQNNGVVDDSQLPKDRFSAERLKGVDSTLKIQPAKLEDSAVYLCASSSPGHRRHDYGYTFGSGTRLTVV.

CDR3 residues: CASRPEGGRTDTQYF. CDR3 in DNA: TGTGCCAGCAGGCCGGAAGGGGGCCGCACAGATACGCAGTATTTT. The rearrangement links TRBV6-5 to TRBJ2-3, with TRBD1 matching over 7 bases. The CDR3 contains 15 residues. Germline V CDR1 and CDR2: MNHEY, SVGAGI. Germline trimming cut 6 bases from V and 1 base from J; bases unmatched to any gene: 7.

V and J are TRBV11-3 and TRBJ1-1; TRBD1 might be the D (6 bases). Trimming removed 1 base at V and 3 bases at J, with 12 bases between. This CDR3 has 15 residues. The germline V gene has CDR1 SGHNT and CDR2 YENEEA. The CDR3 spells CASSLVKGTYTEAFF. The CDR3 nucleotides read TGTGCCAGCAGCTTAGTAAAGGGGACATACACTGAAGCTTTCTTT.

V usage is TRBV24-1 and J usage is TRBJ1-1; D call uncertain. V shed 4 bases and J shed 0 bases, with 11 bases lying between them. The CDR3 covers 15 residues. The germline V gene encodes CDR1 KGHDR and CDR2 SFDVKD. CDR3 DNA: TGTGCCACCAGTGAAGGAGGGTTGATGAACACTGAAGCTTTCTTT. Translating gives CATSEGGLMNTEAFF.

V is TRBV6-5 and J is TRBJ2-1; D is undetermined. This CDR3 spans 13 amino acids. Germline V gene data show CDR1 as MNHEY and CDR2 as SVGAGI. V gave up 5 bases and J gave up 9 bases, with 14 bases separating them. The CDR3 loop reads CASSPQGPGEQFF. The CDR3 region has the DNA TGTGCCAGCAGTCCCCAAGGTCCGGGTGAGCAGTTCTTC.

V and J are TRBV4-2 and TRBJ2-3, with TRBD2 matching 14 bases. The CDR3 sequence is 18 residues long. The J segment lost 5 bases and the V segment lost 4 bases, leaving 11 bases of the junction unmatched. Per the germline V gene, CDR1 is LGHNA and CDR2 is YNFKEQ. The CDR3 region is CASSLAGTSGSYEDTQYF. CDR3 DNA sequence: TGTGCCAGCAGCCTAGCCGGGACTAGCGGGAGCTATGAAGATACGCAGTATTTT.